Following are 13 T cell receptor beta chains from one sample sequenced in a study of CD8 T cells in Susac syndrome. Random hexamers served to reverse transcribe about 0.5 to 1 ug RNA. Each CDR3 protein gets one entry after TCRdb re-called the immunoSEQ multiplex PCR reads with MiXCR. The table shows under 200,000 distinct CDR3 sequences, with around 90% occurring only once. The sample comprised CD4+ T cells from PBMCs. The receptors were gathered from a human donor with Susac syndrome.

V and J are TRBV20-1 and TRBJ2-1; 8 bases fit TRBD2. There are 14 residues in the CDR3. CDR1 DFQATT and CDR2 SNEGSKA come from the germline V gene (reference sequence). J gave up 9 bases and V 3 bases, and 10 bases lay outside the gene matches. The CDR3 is CSASPLAESSEQFF. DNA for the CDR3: TGCAGTGCTAGTCCACTAGCGGAGAGCTCTGAGCAGTTCTTC.

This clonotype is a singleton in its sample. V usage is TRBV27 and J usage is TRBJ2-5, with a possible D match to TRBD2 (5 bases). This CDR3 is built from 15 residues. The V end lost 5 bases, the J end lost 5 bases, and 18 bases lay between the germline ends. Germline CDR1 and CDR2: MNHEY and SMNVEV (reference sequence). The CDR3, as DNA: TGTGCCAGCAGTAACAAAGCCGGGGTCCAGGAGACCCAGTACTTC. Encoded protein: CASSNKAGVQETQYF.

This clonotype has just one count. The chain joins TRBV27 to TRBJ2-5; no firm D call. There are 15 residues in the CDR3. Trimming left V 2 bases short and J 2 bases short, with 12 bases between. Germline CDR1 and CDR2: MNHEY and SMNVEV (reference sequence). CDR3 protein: CASSLGPEQQETQYF. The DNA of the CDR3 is TGTGCCAGCAGTTTAGGTCCCGAACAGCAAGAGACCCAGTACTTC.

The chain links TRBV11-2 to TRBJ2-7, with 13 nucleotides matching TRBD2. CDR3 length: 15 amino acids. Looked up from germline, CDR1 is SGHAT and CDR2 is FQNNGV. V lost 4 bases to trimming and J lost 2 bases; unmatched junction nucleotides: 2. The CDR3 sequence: CASSSGLAGTYEQYF. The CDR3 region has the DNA TGTGCCAGCAGCTCGGGACTAGCGGGGACCTACGAGCAGTACTTC.

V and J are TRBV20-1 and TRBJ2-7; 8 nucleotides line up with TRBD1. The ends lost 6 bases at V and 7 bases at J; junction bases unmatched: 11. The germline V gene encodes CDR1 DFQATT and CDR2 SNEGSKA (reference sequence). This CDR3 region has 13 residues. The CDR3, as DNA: TGCAGTGCAGCCGGGACAGGATTTTTGGAGCAGTACTTC. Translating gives CSAAGTGFLEQYF.

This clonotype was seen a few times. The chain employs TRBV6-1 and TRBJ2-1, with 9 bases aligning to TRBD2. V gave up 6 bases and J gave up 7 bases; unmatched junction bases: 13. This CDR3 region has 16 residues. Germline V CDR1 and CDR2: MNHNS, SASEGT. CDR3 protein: CASSHFGAGGRNEQFF. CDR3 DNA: TGTGCCAGCAGCCATTTCGGAGCGGGGGGCCGGAATGAGCAGTTCTTC.

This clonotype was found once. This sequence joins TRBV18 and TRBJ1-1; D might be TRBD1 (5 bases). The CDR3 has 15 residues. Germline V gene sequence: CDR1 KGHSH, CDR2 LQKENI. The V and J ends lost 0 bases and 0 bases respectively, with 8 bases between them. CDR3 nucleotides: TGTGCCAGCTCACCACCGGGACGATTGAACACTGAAGCTTTCTTT. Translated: CASSPPGRLNTEAFF.

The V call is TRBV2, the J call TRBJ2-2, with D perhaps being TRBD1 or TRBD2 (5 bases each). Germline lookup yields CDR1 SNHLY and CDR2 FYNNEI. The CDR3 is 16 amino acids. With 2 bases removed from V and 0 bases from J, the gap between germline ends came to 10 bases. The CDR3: CASSEYGAANTGELFF. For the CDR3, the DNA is TGTGCCAGCAGTGAATACGGGGCGGCGAACACCGGGGAGCTGTTTTTT.

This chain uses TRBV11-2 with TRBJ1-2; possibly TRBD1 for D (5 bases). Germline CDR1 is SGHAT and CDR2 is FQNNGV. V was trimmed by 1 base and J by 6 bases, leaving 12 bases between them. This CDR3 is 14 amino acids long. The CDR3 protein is CASSLGAGMDGYTF. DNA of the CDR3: TGTGCCAGCAGCTTAGGGGCAGGGATGGATGGCTACACCTTC.

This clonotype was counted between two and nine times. CDR3 coding DNA: TGTGCCAGTAGGGGGAATACCCTCGAGCAGTACTTC. This sequence encodes CASRGNTLEQYF. V is TRBV6-5 and J is TRBJ2-7; D may be TRBD1 (6 bases). V dropped 9 bases and J dropped 6 bases, with 15 bases sitting between them. The CDR3 runs 12 residues. The V gene's germline CDR1 is MNHEY and CDR2 SVGAGI.

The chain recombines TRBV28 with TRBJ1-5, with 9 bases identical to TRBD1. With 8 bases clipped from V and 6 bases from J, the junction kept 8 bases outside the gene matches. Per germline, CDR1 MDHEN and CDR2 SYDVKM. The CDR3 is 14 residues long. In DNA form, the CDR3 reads TGTGCCAGCCGAACCGGGACAGGGATTCAGCCCCAGCATTTT. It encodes CASRTGTGIQPQHF. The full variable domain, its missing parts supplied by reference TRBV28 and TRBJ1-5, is DVKVTQSSRYLVKRTGEKVFLECVQDMDHENMFWYRQDPGLGLRLIYFSYDVKMKEKGDIPEGYSVSREKKERFSLILESASTNQTSMYLCASRTGTGIQPQHFGDGTRLSIL.

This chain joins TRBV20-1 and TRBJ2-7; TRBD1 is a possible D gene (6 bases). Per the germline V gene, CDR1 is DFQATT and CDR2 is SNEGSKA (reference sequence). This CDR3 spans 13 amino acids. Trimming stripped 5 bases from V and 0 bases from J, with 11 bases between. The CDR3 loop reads CSAPGHSSYEQYF. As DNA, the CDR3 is TGCAGTGCTCCGGGACATAGCTCCTACGAGCAGTACTTC.

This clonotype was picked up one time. In DNA form, the CDR3 reads TGTGCCAGCAGCCCCCAGGGGATGCAGGAGACCCAGTACTTC. Its protein is CASSPQGMQETQYF. This sequence joins TRBV6-5 and TRBJ2-5; D perhaps matches TRBD1 (6 bases). There are 14 residues in the CDR3. CDR1 is MNHEY and CDR2 is SVGAGI in the germline V gene. Trimming stripped 6 bases from V and 5 bases from J, with 16 bases between.